Listed below are T cell receptor beta chains from one sample, sequenced in a study of T-cell memory formation after mild COVID-19. TCRdb re-analysed the 5' RACE reads in MiXCR, keeping a single row per CDR3 protein. The sample carries 400,000 to 550,000 distinct CDR3 sequences, around a quarter recorded once. What was sequenced was PBMCs or a T cell subset sorted from them (not recorded which). These receptors all come from an adult woman who had mild COVID-19 (a few samples of this study predate the infection). Cell type and time point are not known. CDR3s leave out the opening cysteine and the closing phenylalanine or tryptophan. Each record gives: V gene, CDR3 protein.

>TRBV7-2
ASRLEGGPGDEQF
>TRBV2
ASREDFSGELF
>TRBV20-1
SARGFIAGGRALSDEQF
>TRBV2
ASSVTESYEQY
>TRBV5-6
ASSLGLAGGLAELF
>TRBV4-1
ASSQKTGWNTGELF
>TRBV9
ASSVNPSGNTEAF
>TRBV11-3
ASSLAGGSGNEQF
>TRBV6-5
ASSYERDMSTDTQY
>TRBV3-1
ASSQDHPWGTGELF
>TRBV24-1
ATSRRGQETQY
>TRBV4-1
ASSQLEAEQNTGELF
>TRBV12-3/TRBV12-4
ASRGAGADEQF
>TRBV7-3
ASSLSSVRGSYGYT
>TRBV5-1
ASSLRWGTPKTAPLH
>TRBV25-1
ASSEPSVAKNIQY
>TRBV7-2
ASYTHRGQGANVLT
>TRBV7-2
ASTGQGARIYEQY
>TRBV12-3/TRBV12-4
ASSLRDRGRTGELF
>TRBV11-2
ASSLETGLNGELF
>TRBV15
ATSDFSGTVDEQF
>TRBV5-5
ASSSPGQGSYEQY
>TRBV7-9
ASSLGGHPFSYEQY
>TRBV20-1
SARTAGAKNIQY
>TRBV19
ASSIFPGVLGYT
>TRBV5-1
ASSASGGYSGNTIY
>TRBV2
ASRRVLETQY
>TRBV6-5
ASRIGVFGANEQF
>TRBV19
ASSRRPEGEQY
>TRBV28
ASTPSEHHLPRNSRVNTGELF
>TRBV5-6
ASSSYKAKNIQY
>TRBV5-6
ASSLGRETSKDTQY
>TRBV3-1
ASRRDRDTEAF